This T cell receptor (beta chain) derives from a study of blood T cell repertoires in COVID-19. Study summary: Some COVID-19 samples were acute and others convalescent; all came from the United States, Italy and Spain. From T cells, B-cell-depleted T cells, or PBMCs came the material, which was cDNA or gDNA.

Germline values: CDR1 SQVTM, CDR2 ANQGSEA. Trimming cost V 4 bases and J 4 bases, with 10 bases left between them. The CDR3 loop spans 12 amino acids. In the study's own analysis: Researchers report that nucleated cell counts were estimated from reference gene primer amplification. Here immunoSEQ multiplex PCR was the method, and the copy in TCRdb shows in-frame clones only, minus some. That table supplies the V and J calls and clone size; D and trimming were determined from the DNA. The sample lists about 71,000 clones, 75% to 95% occurring once. The chain couples TRBV29-1 to TRBJ1-2, with D uncertain. The sample taken for sequencing was peripheral blood. This sequence originates from a woman aged 80 or older with acute or convalescent COVID-19. CDR3 DNA sequence: TGCAGCGTTGGAGCTCGTCTCTATGGCTACACCTTC. This encodes CSVGARLYGYTF.